Listed below are T cell receptor beta chains from one sample, sequenced in a study of cytomegalovirus exposure and HLA in healthy donors. Assay: immunoSEQ multiplex PCR; the TCRdb copy retains only in-frame clones and omits some. Found here are about 110,000 clones, 60% to 85% of them singletons; the top ten hold 1.3%. The sequenced sample consisted of PBMCs. These receptor sequences come from a man aged 35 to 55 in good health and CMV-seronegative. Each CDR3 is given with its conserved first and last residue. A D gene is named only where the DNA matches it firmly. Not every row has a clone size; where given, it reads once, few, many or a size class.

>TRBV4-2|TRBD2|TRBJ2-1|few
TGTGCCAGCAGCCAAGATGAAACTAGCGGGAGCAATGAGCAGTTCTTC
CASSQDETSGSNEQFF
>TRBV2|NA|TRBJ2-2|NA
TGTGCCAGCAGTGGACTGCTTGTGGGAGCCGGGGAGCTGTTTTTT
CASSGLLVGAGELFF
>TRBV7-9|NA|TRBJ1-1|NA
TGTGCCAGCAGCCCCTGGACAGAAAACACTGAAGCTTTCTTT
CASSPWTENTEAFF
>TRBV2|NA|TRBJ2-7|few
TGTGCCAGCACCCTTGACGGCAGGTTGTTCGACGAGCAGTACTTC
CASTLDGRLFDEQYF
>TRBV4-1|TRBD2|TRBJ2-7|NA
TGCGCCAGCAGCCAAGGACTAGCGGGATCCTACGAGCAGTACTTC
CASSQGLAGSYEQYF
>TRBV10-2|NA|TRBJ2-7|NA
TGCGCCAGCAGTGTACTAGTCCCCCGGGACGAGCAGTACTTC
CASSVLVPRDEQYF
>TRBV4-2|TRBD2|TRBJ2-1|few
TGTGCCAGCGCCCCAACAGCGGGAGGGCCAAATGAGCAGTTCTTC
CASAPTAGGPNEQFF
>TRBV7-8|NA|TRBJ2-7|NA
TGTGCCAGCAGCGTACAGGGTGCGTCCTACGAGCAGTACTTC
CASSVQGASYEQYF
>TRBV6-1|TRBD1|TRBJ1-2|NA
TGTGCCAGCAGTCCAAGGACAGGGCCCGGACCGGGGACCTTC
CASSPRTGPGPGTF
>TRBV7-3|TRBD2|TRBJ2-1|NA
TGTGCCAGCAGCACTTCACTAGCGGCAACTTACAATGAGCAGTTCTTC
CASSTSLAATYNEQFF
>TRBV4-1|TRBD1|TRBJ2-7|NA
TGCGCCAGCAGCCAAGCACGGGACAGCCTAGAGCAGTACTTC
CASSQARDSLEQYF
>TRBV19|TRBD1|TRBJ2-7|NA
TGTGCCAGCTCCCGGGACAGGGTTCCCTACGAGCAGTACTTC
CASSRDRVPYEQYF
>TRBV19|TRBD2|TRBJ2-5|NA
TGTGCCAGTAGGGGTCTAGCGGGCTCCGGGACCCAGTACTTC
CASRGLAGSGTQYF
>TRBV6-1|NA|TRBJ2-3|few
TGTGCCAGCAGTGAATTCGCCGGAGCTAGCACAGATACGCAGTATTTT
CASSEFAGASTDTQYF
>TRBV28|NA|TRBJ1-2|NA
TGTGCCAGCAGTTTAGACAGCTATGGCTACACCTTC
CASSLDSYGYTF
>TRBV19|TRBD1|TRBJ1-2|NA
TGTGCCAGTAGACCAGGGGGCGAGGCCGTCGGCTACACCTTC
CASRPGGEAVGYTF
>TRBV11-3|NA|TRBJ1-3|NA
TGTGCCAGCAGCTTTGAGGGTTATGGAAACACCATATATTTT
CASSFEGYGNTIYF
>TRBV27|NA|TRBJ2-3|NA
TGTGCCAGCAGTTTTTGGCAGGACACAGATACGCAGTATTTT
CASSFWQDTDTQYF
>TRBV7-7|TRBD1|TRBJ2-3|NA
TGTGCCAGCAGCTTGACAGGGCAAAGCACAGATACGCAGTATTTT
CASSLTGQSTDTQYF
>TRBV14|NA|TRBJ1-1|NA
TGTGCCAGCAGCCAAGAAAGGGGAATCACTGAAGCTTTCTTT
CASSQERGITEAFF
>TRBV6-6|TRBD2|TRBJ2-5|NA
TGTGCCAGCAGTTACATTTCTAGCGGGAGGGAGACCCAGTACTTC
CASSYISSGRETQYF
>TRBV28|NA|TRBJ2-2|NA
TGTGCCAGCAGTTTAGGAGTGAACACCGGGGAGCTGTTTTTT
CASSLGVNTGELFF
>TRBV6-6|TRBD1|TRBJ2-7|NA
TGTGCCAGCAGGTACGACAGGGGATTACCCTACGAGCAGTACTTC
CASRYDRGLPYEQYF
>TRBV6-6|NA|TRBJ2-5|NA
TGTGCCGGCCGATCGGGGGAAGAGACCCAGTACTTC
CAGRSGEETQYF
>TRBV2|TRBD1|TRBJ1-3|NA
TGTGCCAGCAGTACCGGACAGGGGAGCGCGGAGCACACCATATATTTT
CASSTGQGSAEHTIYF
>TRBV27|NA|TRBJ2-7|NA
TGTGCCAGCAGTACGGCGGGGGCCGCCTACGAGCAGTACTTC
CASSTAGAAYEQYF
>TRBV5-4|NA|TRBJ2-6|many
TGTGCCAGCAGCGGGCAGGGCTCTGGGGCCAACGTCCTGACTTTC
CASSGQGSGANVLTF
>TRBV6-1|NA|TRBJ2-7|few
TGTGCCAGCAGCTATTTGCAGGGGGGCTCCTACGAGCAGTACTTC
CASSYLQGGSYEQYF
>TRBV11-2|NA|TRBJ1-4|NA
TGTGCCAGCAGCTCCGGCGGGGCAGATGAAAAACTGTTTTTT
CASSSGGADEKLFF
>TRBV6-6|TRBD1|TRBJ1-6|once
TGTGCCAGCAGTTATGGACAGGAGTATAATTCACCCCTCCACTTT
CASSYGQEYNSPLHF
>TRBV6-4|TRBD2|TRBJ2-5|NA
TGTGCCAGCAGTGACTCGCTAGCGGGGGGGCGGGAGACCCAGTACTTC
CASSDSLAGGRETQYF
>TRBV6-5|NA|TRBJ1-1|once
TGTGCCAGCAGTTATGGGGGGTACACTGAAGCTTTCTTT
CASSYGGYTEAFF
>TRBV5-5|TRBD1|TRBJ1-5|NA
TGTGCCAGCAGCCCGGGGACAGGGCACAGCAATCAGCCCCAGCATTTT
CASSPGTGHSNQPQHF
>TRBV30|TRBD1|TRBJ2-2|NA
TGTGCCTGGAGTGGTATGGACAGGGGGCTTCGGGTCGGGGAGCTGTTTTTT
CAWSGMDRGLRVGELFF
>TRBV7-6|TRBD1|TRBJ2-2|NA
TGTGCCAGCAGCCCCGGGACAGGGGGCACCGGGGAGCTGTTTTTT
CASSPGTGGTGELFF
>TRBV18|NA|TRBJ1-2|NA
TGTGCCAGCTCACCAAATTCGGCTAACTATGGCTACACCTTC
CASSPNSANYGYTF